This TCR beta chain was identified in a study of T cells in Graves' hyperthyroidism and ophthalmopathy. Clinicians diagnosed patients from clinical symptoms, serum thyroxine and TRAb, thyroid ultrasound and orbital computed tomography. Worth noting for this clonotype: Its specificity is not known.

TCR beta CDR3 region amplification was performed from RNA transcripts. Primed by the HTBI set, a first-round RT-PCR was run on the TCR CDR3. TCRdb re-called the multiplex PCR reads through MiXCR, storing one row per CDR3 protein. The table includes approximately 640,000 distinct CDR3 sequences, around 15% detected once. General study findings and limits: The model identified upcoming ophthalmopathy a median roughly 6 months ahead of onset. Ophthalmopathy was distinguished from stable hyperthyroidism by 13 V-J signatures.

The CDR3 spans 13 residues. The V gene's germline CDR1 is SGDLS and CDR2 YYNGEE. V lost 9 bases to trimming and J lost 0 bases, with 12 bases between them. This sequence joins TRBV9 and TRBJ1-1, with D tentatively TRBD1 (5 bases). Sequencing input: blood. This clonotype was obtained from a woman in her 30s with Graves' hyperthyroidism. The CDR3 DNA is TGTGCCACGGGAAGGGGTATGAACACTGAAGCTTTCTTT. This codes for CATGRGMNTEAFF.